This T cell receptor (beta chain) is from a study of blood T cell repertoires in COVID-19. The overall study: There were acute and convalescent COVID-19 samples, and they came from the United States, Italy and Spain. Sources were T cells, B-cell-depleted T cells, or PBMCs; the material itself was cDNA or gDNA.

The germline V gene has CDR1 SGHNT and CDR2 YYREEE (reference sequence). The ends were cut back, 2 bases at V and 2 bases at J, with 11 bases in the middle. CDR3 size: 14 residues. Authors' analysis steps: Quantification of nucleated cells was approximated via reference gene primer amplification. The data were produced by immunoSEQ multiplex PCR, yet TCRdb's version contains in-frame clones alone and is incomplete. V, J and clone size were drawn from that table, and D and trimming were deduced from the DNA. The sample consists of just under 85,000 clones, about 86% of them appearing once. The sequenced sample was peripheral blood. This receptor was obtained from a woman in her sixties or seventies with acute or convalescent COVID-19. The chain carries TRBV5-4 and TRBJ2-7; a possible D gene is TRBD2 (5 bases). CDR3 amino acids: CASSFNSGTYEQYF. CDR3 coding DNA: TGTGCCAGCAGCTTCAACAGCGGCACCTACGAGCAGTACTTC.